The rows below give T cell receptor beta chains drawn from one sample of a study of metastatic and nonmetastatic thyroid tumors. TCRdb recomputed clones from the PCR reads via MiXCR. Of around 35,000 clones in the sample, about 18% are singletons; the top ten hold 6.2%. Sequenced material: blood. Receptor source: a male donor with papillary thyroid cancer or a benign thyroid nodule (not recorded which). Some clones in this sample may be carry-over from other donors' samples. CDR3s include the opening cysteine and the closing phenylalanine or tryptophan.

J: TRBJ2-2; V: TRBV7-8; CDR3: CASSLVLAGPNTGELFF
J: TRBJ1-4; V: TRBV20-1; CDR3: CSAGFGLNEKLFF
J: TRBJ2-1; V: TRBV28; CDR3: CASSHSGRAYNEQFF
J: TRBJ1-4; V: TRBV10-3; CDR3: CAIRDRVNEKLFF
J: TRBJ2-1; V: TRBV5-4; CDR3: CASRPGTGGYEQFF
J: TRBJ1-1; V: TRBV6-2/TRBV6-3; CDR3: CASSRRDNTEAFF
J: TRBJ2-7; V: TRBV5-5; CDR3: CASSNLNEQYF
J: TRBJ2-1; V: TRBV6-5; CDR3: CASSPVSGAGARNEQFF
J: TRBJ1-1; V: TRBV6-1; CDR3: CASRTGFSTEAFF
J: TRBJ2-1; V: TRBV27; CDR3: CASSLYAGTSGLLDHNEQFF
J: TRBJ2-7; V: TRBV6-1; CDR3: CASNSAEVEQYF
J: TRBJ1-1; V: TRBV11-3; CDR3: CASSLGRANTEAFF
J: TRBJ1-6; V: TRBV5-6; CDR3: CASSLVGMQNSPLHF
J: TRBJ2-3; V: TRBV29-1; CDR3: CSVRPQSDTQYF
J: TRBJ2-4; V: TRBV3-1; CDR3: CASSQDSQGNIQYF
J: TRBJ2-1; V: TRBV4-1; CDR3: CASSRQGQYNEQFF
J: TRBJ1-1; V: TRBV12-3/TRBV12-4; CDR3: CASSPGKGTNTEALF